This T cell receptor beta chain was identified in a study of tumor-infiltrating lymphocytes in primary liver carcinoma listed by TCRdb under 2017. About the study as a whole: Of the five patients (three men and two women, aged 30 to 69 years), four had hepatocellular carcinoma and one had combined HCC and intrahepatic cholangiocarcinoma. The tumors of the five patients were staged as T1-T3 N0M0, with maximum diameters ranging from about 4.2 to 10 cm. Roughly 3.65 to 7.13 million productive TCRbeta reads were obtained per sample, and no significant difference in read depth was found between tissue types. For each liver tumor, the study sampled five regions along with adjacent normal tissue and blood, and applied TCRbeta repertoire sequencing, expression microarrays and whole-exome sequencing. A total of some 35 specimens from 5 patients underwent TCRbeta repertoire sequencing, comprising about 25 tumor regions, 5 adjacent noncancerous liver tissues and 5 peripheral blood samples. To link TCRbeta repertoire diversity with the local molecular phenotype, the approximately 25 tumor region samples were profiled using Agilent mRNA microarrays. Technical replicate repertoires showed high reproducibility, with mean shared-clone rates approximately 0.87 and correlation coefficients above 0.98. Findings and caveats that apply to the study as a whole: Because only the TCR beta chain was sequenced and unpaired alpha chains were not captured, true repertoire diversity is likely underestimated. Only roughly 7-24% of top clones appeared in all five regions of a tumor, which suggests that tumor-infiltrating T cells are spatially heterogeneous. Pairs of tumor regions showed greater repertoire overlap (mean around 36%) than tumor-adjacent pairs (approximately 17%) or tumor-blood pairs (around 15%), which is consistent with antigen-driven expansion. Bulk unsorted samples precluded comparing CD4+ and CD8+ T cell repertoires. Only a few patients were included in the study, and the authors note that the findings should be validated in a larger study. A significantly larger repertoire fraction was made up by the top 250 clones in tumors than in blood (p = 0.039).

CDR1 SGHAT and CDR2 FQNNGV are derived from the germline V gene. The CDR3 sequence holds 18 residues, the cysteine and phenylalanine included. CDR3 DNA is the only sequence kept; it has 54 bases, read in frame from the first base. TCRbeta-specific cDNA was reverse-transcribed from 500 to 550 ng total RNA using a constant-region primer and ProtoScript II reverse transcriptase. TCRbeta libraries were built with three nested multiplex PCR rounds, a slightly modified ARM-PCR procedure. The first two PCR rounds used multiplex TRBV1-TRBV30 forward primers with a Cbeta reverse primer, each for roughly 11 cycles. Sample barcodes and Illumina adapters were added in a final 25-cycle PCR with Deep VentR polymerase. Amplicons of 200-500 bp were gel-purified with a QIAquick gel extraction kit before sequencing. An Illumina HiSeq 2500 was used to sequence the TCRbeta amplicons with 250-bp paired-end reads. The authors' pipeline ran thus. Quality trimming of reads was performed with Trimmomatic v0.33, and paired reads were merged with FLASH v1.2.11 so that full CDR3 sequences could be recovered. V, D and J germline segments were assigned to the rearranged TCRbeta sequences by MiGEC v1.2.1b. Clonotype statistics and Shannon-Wiener diversity indices were computed with VDJtools v1.0.0. Except for diversity analysis, only the 250 most abundant clonotypes of each sample were used in subsequent analyses to reduce sampling bias. TCRdb trimmed public reads at Q25 via fastp, called clones via MiXCR and kept in-frame beta chains. Each record represents a unique CDR3 protein, reported with the most common genes and DNA among its rows. The V and J calls and clone size are TCRdb's, not the authors'. This sample lists around 100,000 distinct CDR3 sequences; more than 65% were detected once. The ten biggest clones cover around 8.8% of the sample.

Notes on this clonotype: Its antigen is currently not known. The junction departs from the called germline gene at one end, perhaps through a read error.

Without any cell sorting, total RNA and DNA were extracted together from 20-30 mg of bulk tissue using the AllPrep DNA/RNA mini kit. Between late 2015 and early 2016, about five patients in China with histopathologically diagnosed primary liver carcinoma had their tumors surgically resected. At the time of sampling, the patients were treatment-naive and had chronic HBV infection. Five spatially separated regions were sampled from each tumor: the superior, inferior, left-lateral and right-lateral poles, plus the tumor centre. Histology showed that every tumor sample contained more than 85% viable tumor cells. Fresh tumor and adjacent tissue pieces were bisected; one half was stored in RNAlater at -80°C, the other sent for histology.

Sequences were obtained from liver tumor tissue from sampling region 5. The sample's cell subset or site label is to be understood as: tumor region T5, tumor centre. This receptor was identified in a woman between 55 and 75 years old with primary liver carcinoma and hepatitis B virus infection. The chain links TRBV11-2 with TRBJ2-1; TRBD2 is perhaps the D gene, given 7 matching bases. The nucleotide sequence is given as TGTGTCAGCGGCGCGGGGCTCGCAGGGGACTATATGGCCGATGAGCAGTTCTTC. Translated, it reads CVSGAGLAGDYMADEQFF.